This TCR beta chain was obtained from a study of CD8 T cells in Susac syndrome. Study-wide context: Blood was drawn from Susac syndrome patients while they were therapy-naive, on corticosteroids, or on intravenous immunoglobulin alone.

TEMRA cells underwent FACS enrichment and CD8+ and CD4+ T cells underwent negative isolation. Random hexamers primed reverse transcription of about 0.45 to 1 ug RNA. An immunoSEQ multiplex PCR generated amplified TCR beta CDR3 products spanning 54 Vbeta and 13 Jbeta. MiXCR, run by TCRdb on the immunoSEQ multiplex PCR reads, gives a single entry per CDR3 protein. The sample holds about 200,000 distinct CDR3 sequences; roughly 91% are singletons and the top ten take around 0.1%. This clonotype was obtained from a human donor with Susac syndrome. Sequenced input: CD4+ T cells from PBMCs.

CDR3 nucleotides: TGCGCCAGCAGCCAATCGGCAAACAATCAGCCCCAGCATTTT. It is translated as CASSQSANNQPQHF. The rearrangement uses TRBV4-1 and TRBJ1-5; D unclear. The V and J ends lost 2 bases and 3 bases respectively, with 8 bases between them. The CDR3 has 14 amino acids. Germline CDR1 and CDR2: MGHRA and YSYEKL.